This T cell receptor (beta chain) was observed in a study of beta chain features in type 1 diabetes (dated by TCRdb to 2016 to 2019). In the study overall: No differences in mean age, gender distribution, total cell number or subset yield were found between patients and healthy donors. Naive and central memory subsets were obtained from all 30 or so donors, but regulatory and stem cell-like memory subsets were isolated from only 8 patients and roughly eight healthy donors. The study compared TCRB repertoires of sorted circulating CD4+ T cell subsets between recently diagnosed type 1 diabetes patients and matched healthy donors. A total of approximately 100,000,000 sorted cells were examined across all samples, and the number of cells per subset was strongly correlated with RNA yield. What the work shows at the level of the full study, not this receptor alone: Patients with type 1 diabetes made fewer insertions and deleted more nucleotides at VDJ recombination sites, implying thymic rearrangement abnormalities. Naive, central memory and regulatory TCRB repertoires appeared more similar among patients than among healthy donors. Because small numbers of individuals were included in the HLA sub-analyses, any influence of HLA type on TCRB rearrangement was left unresolved. A moderate but significant shortening of TCRB CDR3 length was observed in type 1 diabetes patients in all four CD4+ subsets. PCR might favor shorter templates, but patient and control samples were amplified and corrected together, so any skew would affect both groups equally. Because cDNA rather than genomic DNA was sequenced, highly expressing activated cells could have been over-represented, although no difference in activation and CD3 levels was found between groups.

From the germline V gene, CDR1 is SGHTA and CDR2 is FQGNSA. From the cysteine through the phenylalanine, the CDR3 covers 15 amino acids. CDR3 DNA only is kept here, 45 bases in frame from base 1. Unmatched junction bases come to 11, with V trimmed by 6 bases and J by 7 bases. To note about this clone: Its antigen is not yet known. Per-nucleotide qualities are absent, and no much larger clonotype sits a single base away.

From each donor, a single peripheral blood sample of approximately 120 mL on average was drawn into heparinised tubes. Naive, central memory, regulatory and stem cell-like memory CD4+ T cells were sorted on a BD FACSAria II using a panel including CD45RO, CCR7, CD25, CD127, CD95 and CD27. Purity was above 95% for every sorted population. PBMCs were isolated right away by Lymphoprep density gradient centrifugation and were stained directly, without culture. Samples were stained and sorted in pairs, with one healthy donor and one patient per experiment, so that batch effects were minimized. The entire amount of isolated RNA was reverse transcribed using the High Capacity cDNA Reverse Transcription Kit, so the sequenced TCRB transcripts were expressed ones. Deep immunoSEQ sequencing was performed on naive, central memory and regulatory T cell samples, with an average of about 3.57 million total reads per sample. After sorted cells were lysed in RLT buffer, RNA was extracted with DNase-treated RNeasy Micro or Mini kits, with the choice depending on cell number. To prevent cross-contamination, every cell subset was processed on its own, while patient and healthy donor samples were processed together. The immunoSEQ multiplex PCR was used to amplify TCRB sequences from cDNA, yielding 87-bp fragments that span the CDR3 region. Sequencing of the amplicons was done on the Illumina HiSeq platform. The paper's data handling went like this. PCR bias was corrected computationally using synthetic template baselines, and reads within Hamming distance 2 were collapsed, with unmergeable singletons discarded. Reads were aligned against IMGT to assign V, D and J genes, CDR3 length and insertions or deletions at six rearrangement sites. Clonotype counts were normalized to sorted cell number within each subset before computing true diversity and Gini coefficients with the tcR R package. Repertoire sharing was quantified using the overlap coefficient calculated on TCRB nucleotide sequences. This is the immuneACCESS table as TCRdb keeps it, with only in-frame sequences that have V and J called. A part of the clones is gone; compared with another copy, unresolved V genes explain less than half, and the rest is unexplained. The D gene and trimming were derived from the DNA, and the V and J assignments and clone size from that table. Present in this sample are 310,000 or so clones, over 7% of which were seen just once. Roughly 1% of the sample is taken by the ten largest.

The specimen was central memory CD4+ T cells from blood. This sequence uses TRBV7-2 and TRBJ2-1; TRBD2 fits 8 bases in the junction. The receptor comes from a man aged 25 to 40 with type 1 diabetes. The base sequence is TGTGCCAGCAGTCGATGGACTAGCAGTCAGAATGAGCAGTTCTTC. The encoded protein is CASSRWTSSQNEQFF.